Presented here are 8 T cell receptor beta chains from one specimen sequenced in a study of cytomegalovirus exposure and HLA in healthy donors (dated by TCRdb to about 2017). The method behind the library was the immunoSEQ multiplex PCR assay. For the multiplex PCR, a mixture combining 60 forward primers for TCR Vbeta segments and 13 reverse primers for TCR Jbeta segments was used. Not all clones reach the TCRdb copy of this immuneACCESS table, which keeps in-frame sequences only. Checked studies attribute under half of the gap to unresolved V genes and leave the rest unexplained. The sample data list 150,000 or so clones, and around 70% of these were observed just once. Approximately 2.1% of the sample goes to the ten largest clones. The specimen sequenced was PBMCs. Every receptor here comes from a man aged 25 to 40 in good health and CMV-seronegative.

The chain combines TRBV5-1 with TRBJ2-7; D ambiguous. The V end was cut by 1 base, the J end by 0 bases, with 5 bases between. Germline V gene sequence: CDR1 SGHRS, CDR2 YFSETQ. This CDR3 comprises 13 residues. The CDR3 is CASSLLVSYEQYF. CDR3 DNA sequence: TGCGCCAGCAGCTTGCTAGTCTCCTACGAGCAGTACTTC.

The CDR3 coding sequence is TGTGCCAGCAGTCGGGACAGGACTTACAATGAGCAGTTCTTC. It codes for CASSRDRTYNEQFF. This chain joins TRBV4-2 and TRBJ2-1; 8 positions agree with TRBD1. Germline V lookup: CDR1 LGHNA, CDR2 YNFKEQ. This CDR3 is built from 14 residues. V shed 6 bases and J 4 bases; nucleotides not matched to a gene: 5.

The chain has TRBV7-8 and TRBJ2-5, with 10 bases matching TRBD2. CDR1 SGHVS and CDR2 FQNEAQ come from the germline V gene. The CDR3 covers 15 residues. The junction had 11 bases not matched to a gene; V was cut back by 2 bases and J by 11 bases. The CDR3 DNA sequence: TGTGCCAGCAGCTTAAGCCTAGCGGGGGTAAGAGAGCAGTACTTC. It translates to CASSLSLAGVREQYF.

The chain is built from TRBV10-3 and TRBJ2-3, with 7 bases identical to TRBD1. The germline gives CDR1 ENHRY, CDR2 SYGVKD. This CDR3 region has 12 residues. V lost 9 bases, J lost 4 bases, and 4 bases stayed unmatched. CDR3 residues: CAIARGPDTQYF. As DNA, the CDR3 is TGTGCCATTGCAAGGGGGCCAGATACGCAGTATTTT.

The rearrangement joins TRBV5-1 to TRBJ2-3, with TRBD2 matching over 9 bases. This CDR3 is built from 14 residues. V was pared by 5 bases and J by 5 bases, with 6 bases of the junction left unmatched. CDR1 and CDR2 from the germline V gene are SGHRS and YFSETQ. The CDR3 nucleotides are TGCGCCAGCAGGATAGCGGGGGACAGAGATACGCAGTATTTT. Translated: CASRIAGDRDTQYF. Variable domain in full (rest from reference TRBV5-1 and TRBJ2-3): KAGVTQTPRYLIKTRGQQVTLSCSPISGHRSVSWYQQTPGQGLQFLFEYFSETQRNKGNFPGRFSGRQFSNSRSEMNVSTLELGDSALYLCASRIAGDRDTQYFGPGTRLTVL.

This chain connects TRBV2 to TRBJ2-7, with TRBD1 matching over 7 bases. After removal of 5 bases from V and 11 bases from J, the junction contained 15 bases not matched to a gene. This CDR3 is built from 14 residues. Germline-derived CDR1 and CDR2 are SNHLY and FYNNEI. The DNA for the CDR3 is TGTGCCAGCAGTCCCCGGGACAGTCTCCTAGGGGAGTACTTC. Translating it yields CASSPRDSLLGEYF.

This rearrangement joins TRBV7-9 to TRBJ1-6; 9 positions match TRBD1. Per the germline V gene, CDR1 is SEHNR and CDR2 is FQNEAQ (reference sequence). The CDR3 length is 15 residues. After removal of 5 bases from V and 7 bases from J, the junction contained 6 bases not matched to a gene. CDR3 coding DNA: TGTGCCAGCAGCCCGACAGGGGGATCCAATTCACCCCTCCACTTT. Its translation is CASSPTGGSNSPLHF. Full variable domain (rest looked up from reference TRBV7-9 and TRBJ1-6): DTGVSQNPRHKITKRGQNVTFRCDPISEHNRLYWYRQTLGQGPEFLTYFQNEAQLEKSRLLSDRFSAERPKGSFSTLEIQRTEQGDSAMYLCASSPTGGSNSPLHFGNGTRLTVT.

Remarks on this clone: One junction end disagrees with the germline gene, perhaps due to a read error. This sequence joins TRBV7-7 and TRBJ2-7; maybe TRBD1 (5 bases). The CDR3 has 14 amino acids. Germline V gene data show CDR1 as SSHAT and CDR2 as FNYEAQ (reference sequence). CDR3 protein: CASSLDSSSYEQYF. Written as DNA, the CDR3 is TGTGCTAGCAGCTTAGACAGTTCCTCCTACGAGCAGTACTTC. The full variable domain, its missing parts supplied by reference TRBV7-7 and TRBJ2-7, is GAGVSQSPRYKVTKRGQDVTLRCDPISSHATLYWYQQALGQGPEFLTYFNYEAQPDKSGLPSDRFSAERPEGSISTLTIQRTEQRDSAMYRCASSLDSSSYEQYFGPGTRLTVT.